One and the same sample provided the 22 T cell receptor beta chains below, sequenced in a study of Graves' ophthalmopathy and Graves' hyperthyroidism. For repertoire sequencing, the TCR beta CDR3 regions were amplified from RNA transcripts. RT-PCR was first run with HTBI primers, then multiplex PCR in a second round. TCRdb called the multiplex PCR reads again in MiXCR, with one record for every CDR3 protein. The table shows roughly 500,000 distinct CDR3 sequences, with approximately 15% occurring only once. The sample was blood. The receptors derive from a woman in her 30s with Graves' ophthalmopathy.

This clonotype was recorded at least ten times. The chain recombines TRBV6-1 with TRBJ2-7, with D possibly being TRBD2 (5 bases). The CDR3 sequence is 16 residues long. The V gene lost 6 bases and the J gene lost 4 bases, with 22 bases spanning the gap. Looked up from germline, CDR1 is MNHNS and CDR2 is SASEGT. The CDR3 here is CASSRTRVRGIYEQYF. The CDR3 coding sequence is TGTGCCAGCAGCCGAACGCGGGTAAGAGGCATATACGAGCAGTACTTC.

V usage is TRBV12-3 or TRBV12-4 and J usage is TRBJ2-7; 8 nucleotides line up with TRBD1. Losses at the gene ends were 5 bases for V and 3 bases for J; bases not matched to a gene: 9. CDR3 length: 15 residues. CDR3 protein: CASSPQGQVGYEQYF. CDR3 sequence (DNA): TGTGCCAGCAGTCCACAGGGACAGGTGGGCTACGAGCAGTACTTC.

This clonotype appeared many times. The J gene is TRBJ2-7, the V gene TRBV12-3 or TRBV12-4; D is perhaps TRBD1 (5 bases). The CDR3 has 11 residues. The germline V and J ends were trimmed by 5 bases and 7 bases, with 9 bases remaining between them. The CDR3 loop reads CASSDSLEQYF. The DNA for the CDR3 is TGTGCCAGCAGTGACAGCCTAGAGCAGTACTTC.

In this sample, this clonotype turned up many times. V usage is TRBV7-2 and J usage is TRBJ1-5; D is possibly TRBD1 (5 bases). The CDR3 consists of 14 residues. Trimming shortened V by 3 bases and J by 6 bases, and 12 bases separated the two germline ends. Looked up from germline, CDR1 is SGHTA and CDR2 is FQGNSA. CDR3 amino acids: CASSFLQGGQPQHF. CDR3 coding DNA: TGTGCCAGCAGCTTTTTGCAGGGAGGTCAGCCCCAGCATTTT.

This clonotype was counted ten times or more. The CDR3 region has the DNA TGTGCCAGCAGGGGCGGGAGTGAAGCTTTCTTT. Translating it yields CASRGGSEAFF. The rearrangement uses TRBV27 and TRBJ1-1, with D hard to call. V shed 6 bases and J shed 7 bases, with 9 bases lying between them. The germline V gene has CDR1 MNHEY and CDR2 SMNVEV (reference sequence). The CDR3 has 11 amino acids.

This clonotype has at least ten counts. J is TRBJ1-1 and V is TRBV10-1, with D tentatively TRBD1 (5 bases). The V and J ends lost 2 bases and 4 bases respectively, with 11 bases between them. The CDR3 is made up of 14 amino acids. Germline CDR1 reads WNHNN; CDR2 reads SYGVQD (reference sequence). The CDR3 coding sequence is TGCGCCAGCAGTGAGGCAGGGCAAGGCACTGAAGCTTTCTTT. Its translation: CASSEAGQGTEAFF.

This clonotype occurred many times. The chain carries TRBV12-3 or TRBV12-4 and TRBJ1-1, with a tentative D call TRBD1 (5 bases). The V end lost 7 bases, the J end lost 5 bases, and 14 bases lay between the germline ends. This CDR3 is built from 13 residues. The CDR3 region is CASTLQGLTEAFF. The CDR3 nucleotides are TGTGCCAGCACCTTGCAGGGTCTTACTGAAGCTTTCTTT.

For this clonotype: Germline is not matched at one junction end, which may reflect a read error. The V gene is TRBV2, the J gene TRBJ1-2, with TRBD1 as a possible D gene (5 bases). The CDR3 totals 10 residues. Germline V gives CDR1 SNHLY, CDR2 FYNNEI. CDR3 sequence (DNA): TGTGCCAGCAGTGAAGCGGGACTAAATTTC. Its protein is CASSEAGLNF.

This clonotype was seen at least ten times. The chain carries TRBV4-1 and TRBJ1-6; D is perhaps TRBD1 (5 bases). Germline V gene data show CDR1 as MGHRA and CDR2 as YSYEKL. V was trimmed by 4 bases and J by 8 bases, leaving 12 bases between them. This CDR3 has 14 residues. CDR3 residues: CASSLTAGDSPLHF. The CDR3, as DNA: TGCGCCAGCAGCCTCACAGCGGGGGATTCACCCCTCCACTTT.

The genes are TRBV11-2 and TRBJ1-2; 12 bases match TRBD1. Losses at the gene ends were 5 bases for V and 4 bases for J; bases not matched to a gene: 8. CDR1 SGHAT and CDR2 FQNNGV come from the germline V gene. The CDR3 loop spans 16 amino acids. The CDR3 reads CASSGTGGPGGYGYTF. CDR3 nucleotide sequence: TGTGCCAGCAGCGGGACAGGGGGCCCAGGGGGCTATGGCTACACCTTC.

This clonotype was counted at least ten times. This sequence joins TRBV12-3 or TRBV12-4 and TRBJ1-6, with D possibly TRBD1 on 6 matching bases. V was pared by 6 bases and J by 4 bases, with 10 bases between. CDR3 length: 14 residues. The CDR3 is CASSPTGYNSPLHF. DNA for the CDR3: TGTGCCAGCAGCCCGACAGGTTATAATTCACCCCTCCACTTT.

This clonotype was seen ten or more times. The V and J genes are TRBV12-3 or TRBV12-4 and TRBJ1-1, with D unclear. This CDR3 spans 14 amino acids. The ends were cut back, 7 bases at V and 0 bases at J, with 12 bases in the middle. The CDR3: CASTPSQVNTEAFF. The CDR3 DNA reads TGTGCCAGCACCCCCTCGCAGGTGAACACTGAAGCTTTCTTT.

At least ten counts were recorded for this clonotype. This chain links TRBV15 with TRBJ2-7, with D possibly being TRBD1 (6 bases). Between the trimmed V and J ends, which lost 0 bases and 3 bases, there was a span of 12 bases. CDR3 length equals 15 residues. CDR1 is LNHNV, CDR2 YYDKDF, per germline (reference sequence). CDR3 DNA sequence: TGTGCCACCAGCAGAGACCCAACAGGGAACTACGAGCAGTACTTC. Protein product: CATSRDPTGNYEQYF.

This clonotype has a count of ten or more. The chain joins TRBV20-1 to TRBJ2-5; 13 bases map to TRBD2. The length of the CDR3 is 15 residues. Germline assignment: CDR1 DFQATT and CDR2 SNEGSKA (reference sequence). Germline trimming cut 4 bases from V and 5 bases from J; bases unmatched to any gene: 7. CDR3 DNA: TGCAGTGCTAACGGACTAGCGGGGGCCAGGGAGACCCAGTACTTC. This gives the protein CSANGLAGARETQYF.

The sample holds a few counts of this clonotype. The CDR3 region is CASSDRGQGHAGELFF. CDR3 coding DNA: TGTGCCAGCAGCGACCGGGGGCAGGGGCATGCCGGGGAGCTGTTTTTT. The genes are TRBV6-4 and TRBJ2-2; D tentatively reads TRBD1 or TRBD2 (6 bases each). With 6 bases removed from V and 6 bases from J, the gap between germline ends came to 20 bases. The V gene's germline CDR1 is MRHNA and CDR2 SNTAGT. The CDR3 is 16 residues long.

This clonotype was observed many times. The chain combines TRBV6-2 or TRBV6-3 with TRBJ2-7; unclear D gene. The CDR3 is 14 amino acids. The germline V and J ends were trimmed by 3 bases and 3 bases, with 12 bases remaining between them. Per the germline V gene, CDR1 is MNHEY and CDR2 is SVGEGT. The CDR3 nucleotides are TGTGCCAGCAGTTATTCCGATCTAATCTACGAGCAGTACTTC. Translated: CASSYSDLIYEQYF.

This clonotype was seen repeatedly, ten times or more. The gene calls are TRBV4-1 and TRBJ2-7; TRBD2 is a possible D gene (7 bases). The CDR3 extends over 15 amino acids. Between the trimmed V and J ends, which lost 1 base and 5 bases, there was a span of 15 bases. The V gene's germline CDR1 is MGHRA and CDR2 YSYEKL. The CDR3 region is CASSQGFGGRDEQYF. The CDR3 nucleotides are TGCGCCAGCAGCCAAGGTTTCGGGGGGCGGGACGAGCAGTACTTC.

This clonotype was seen many times. V is TRBV6-5 and J is TRBJ1-2, with D uncertain. Germline CDR1 reads MNHEY; CDR2 reads SVGAGI. V gave up 2 bases and J gave up 3 bases, with 7 bases separating them. This CDR3 spans 13 amino acids. The DNA for the CDR3 is TGTGCCAGCAGTTACAGGGCACACTATGGCTACACCTTC. This sequence encodes CASSYRAHYGYTF.

This clonotype has ten or more counts. The J gene is TRBJ2-7, the V gene TRBV5-1; TRBD2 matches at 8 bases. Germline V lookup: CDR1 SGHRS, CDR2 YFSETQ. There are 14 residues in the CDR3. V lost 4 bases, J lost 6 bases, and 9 bases stayed unmatched. Here the CDR3 reads CASSLASGSGEQYF. CDR3 nucleotides: TGCGCCAGCAGCCTGGCGAGCGGGAGTGGCGAGCAGTACTTC. Using reference TRBV5-1 and TRBJ2-7 for the parts outside the CDR3, the full variable domain is KAGVTQTPRYLIKTRGQQVTLSCSPISGHRSVSWYQQTPGQGLQFLFEYFSETQRNKGNFPGRFSGRQFSNSRSEMNVSTLELGDSALYLCASSLASGSGEQYFGPGTRLTVT.

This clonotype was picked up many times. The chain has TRBV30 and TRBJ2-2; D possibly corresponds to TRBD2 (5 bases). This CDR3 contains 17 residues. Germline lookup yields CDR1 GTSNPN and CDR2 SVGIG (reference sequence). V was trimmed by 0 bases and J by 1 base, leaving 15 bases between them. The CDR3 loop is CAWSVLHERGNTGELFF. The DNA of the CDR3 is TGTGCCTGGAGTGTACTCCATGAACGGGGGAACACCGGGGAGCTGTTTTTT. Full variable domain (missing parts from reference TRBV30 and TRBJ2-2): SQTIHQWPATLVQPVGSPLSLECTVEGTSNPNLYWYRQAAGRGLQLLFYSVGIGQISSEVPQNLSASRPQDRQFILSSKKLLLSDSGFYLCAWSVLHERGNTGELFFGEGSRLTVL.

This clonotype has ten or more counts. V usage is TRBV12-3 or TRBV12-4 and J usage is TRBJ1-1; D might be TRBD1 (6 bases). The CDR3 contains 15 residues. Trimming cost V 5 bases and J 0 bases, with 13 bases left between them. In DNA form, the CDR3 reads TGTGCCAGCAGTCCGCAAGGACAGATGAACACTGAAGCTTTCTTT. This gives the protein CASSPQGQMNTEAFF.

This clonotype was seen many times. V gene TRBV4-1 combines with J gene TRBJ1-1; a weak D match, TRBD1 (5 bases). The V gene lost 4 bases and the J gene lost 11 bases, with 26 bases spanning the gap. The CDR3 length is 16 residues. Germline V gene sequence: CDR1 MGHRA, CDR2 YSYEKL. The CDR3 DNA is TGCGCCAGCAGCCGGGACGTAGGGATTGAAGCTGATTCGGCTTTCTTT. Protein: CASSRDVGIEADSAFF.